This T cell receptor beta chain originates from a study of Graves' ophthalmopathy and Graves' hyperthyroidism. As the starting material, 8 to 10 ml of fresh peripheral blood yielded the PBMCs. Trimming cost V 8 bases and J 7 bases, with 12 bases left between them. The CDR3 is 13 residues long. Transcripts of RNA were the source for amplifying TCR beta CDR3 regions. The first round was an RT-PCR with HTBI primers, and the second round was a multiplex PCR. In TCRdb, the multiplex PCR reads were re-called with MiXCR into one record per CDR3 protein. The data show hundreds of thousands of distinct CDR3 sequences, about 20% seen once.

Sequencing was carried out using peripheral blood. This TCR was sampled from a woman aged 18-29 years with stable Graves' hyperthyroidism. Some clones in this sample may be carry-over from other donors' samples. The rearrangement joins TRBV12-3 or TRBV12-4 to TRBJ1-6; D may be TRBD1 (5 bases). The CDR3 sequence: CASWGDDNSPLHF. As DNA, the CDR3 is TGTGCCAGCTGGGGGGATGACAATTCACCCCTCCACTTT.